The subject of this entry is one TCR beta chain. Antigen: not known. This sample was taken from a study of cytomegalovirus exposure and HLA in healthy donors. V was shortened by 3 bases and J by 0 bases, with 12 bases between the two germline ends. The CDR3 covers 17 residues. Germline V gene lookup returns CDR1 LNHNV and CDR2 YYDKDF (reference sequence). Whole-study findings and limits: Rarity held for most TCR sequences, but there were some public TCRs that occurred in many donors.

PCR involved 60 Vbeta and 13 Jbeta primers. Sequenced by immunoSEQ multiplex PCR; TCRdb stores in-frame clones only, minus some. The sample carries 170,000 or so clones, under 80% recorded once. The sequenced sample was PBMCs. The receptor was derived from a woman aged 45-65 years in good health and CMV-seropositive. V and J are TRBV15 and TRBJ1-6; no firm D call. The CDR3 here is CATSSEPSSSYNSPLHF. The CDR3 DNA follows: TGTGCCACCAGCAGTGAGCCGTCGAGCTCCTATAATTCACCCCTCCACTTT.